A single sample gave rise to the 15 T cell receptor beta chains below, sequenced in a study of neurological immune-mediated disorders. Specified time point: longitudinal time-point 2. A single record per CDR3 protein comes from TCRdb applying MiXCR to the 5' RACE reads. The sample contains tens of thousands of distinct CDR3 sequences, more than 5% of which appear only once. The sequenced material came from PBMCs. The receptors were gathered from a woman aged 60-70 years with multiple sclerosis.

This clonotype was observed a few times. V is TRBV18 and J is TRBJ1-5; 8 bases are shared with TRBD1. Germline CDR1 is KGHSH and CDR2 is LQKENI. The CDR3 runs to 14 residues. J was trimmed by 2 bases and V by 3 bases; bases with no gene match: 0. In nucleotides, the CDR3 is TGTGCCAGCTCACCGGACAGGGGCAATCAGCCCCAGCATTTT. This sequence encodes CASSPDRGNQPQHF. Supplemented by reference TRBV18 and TRBJ1-5, the full variable domain reads NAGVMQNPRHLVRRRGQEARLRCSPMKGHSHVYWYRQLPEEGLKFMVYLQKENIIDESGMPKERFSAEFPKEGPSILRIQQVVRGDSAAYFCASSPDRGNQPQHFGDGTRLSIL.

V and J are TRBV6-1 and TRBJ2-1, with no clear D. V lost 6 bases and J 3 bases, leaving 6 bases between the germline ends. Germline V gives CDR1 MNHNS, CDR2 SASEGT. The CDR3 is 12 residues long. For the CDR3, the DNA is TGTGCCAGCAGGGTGTACTACAATGAGCAGTTCTTC. It specifies CASRVYYNEQFF.

As for this clonotype: With a much larger clone just one base away, this may be a read error. This chain links TRBV2 with TRBJ1-2; D remains ambiguous. Trimming pared 7 bases from V and 10 bases from J, leaving 13 bases between. This CDR3 region has 11 residues. CDR1 and CDR2 (germline): SNHLY, FYNNEI. The CDR3 loop is CASTYTGVYTF. The CDR3 region has the DNA TGTGCCAGCACTTACACTGGTGTCTACACCTTC.

In its sample, this clonotype was seen many times. V is TRBV12-3 or TRBV12-4 and J is TRBJ1-3; D is ambiguous. The CDR3 sequence is 15 residues long. V shed 1 base and J shed 1 base, with 8 bases lying between them. The CDR3 spells CASSLGGGSGNTIYF. The DNA of the CDR3 is TGTGCCAGCAGTTTAGGAGGAGGATCTGGAAACACCATATATTTT.

This clonotype was seen many times. The chain's CDR3 is CASRDFNTGELFF. The CDR3 DNA follows: TGCGCCAGCAGGGACTTTAACACCGGGGAGCTGTTTTTT. This rearrangement joins TRBV10-2 to TRBJ2-2; D possibly corresponds to TRBD2 (5 bases). Trimming shortened V by 6 bases and J by 2 bases, and 7 bases separated the two germline ends. CDR1 WSHSY and CDR2 SAAADI come from the germline V gene. The CDR3 sequence is 13 residues long.

The V gene is TRBV14, the J gene TRBJ1-1; D perhaps matches TRBD1 (6 bases). Germline assignment: CDR1 SGHDN and CDR2 FVKESK. Between the trimmed V and J ends, which lost 3 bases and 1 base, there was a span of 12 bases. This CDR3 has 15 amino acids. CDR3 nucleotide sequence: TGTGCCAGCAGCCAGATCAAGGGACAGAACACTGAAGCTTTCTTT. Translating gives CASSQIKGQNTEAFF.

This clonotype was counted ten times or more. The chain has TRBV20-1 and TRBJ1-1; 9 bases fit TRBD1. J lost 1 base, V lost 5 bases, and 2 bases had no gene match. The CDR3 consists of 13 residues. Per the germline V gene, CDR1 is DFQATT and CDR2 is SNEGSKA (reference sequence). The CDR3 protein is CSAGGQGNTEAFF. The DNA of the CDR3 is TGCAGTGCTGGGGGACAGGGGAACACTGAAGCTTTCTTT.

There are many counts of this clonotype. This chain uses TRBV20-1 with TRBJ2-7; the match to TRBD1 covers 8 bases. CDR1 and CDR2 from the germline V gene are DFQATT and SNEGSKA (reference sequence). Germline trimming cut 5 bases from V and 3 bases from J; bases unmatched to any gene: 12. The CDR3 sequence is 15 residues long. CDR3 DNA: TGCAGTGCTGGGCAGGGGGCGCGCGTTATCTACGAGCAGTACTTC. It translates to CSAGQGARVIYEQYF.

This chain joins TRBV18 and TRBJ2-7; D uncertain. Germline CDR1 is KGHSH and CDR2 is LQKENI. The CDR3 loop spans 13 amino acids. V was shortened by 2 bases and J by 3 bases, with 8 bases between the two germline ends. The CDR3 DNA reads TGTGCCAGCTCACCAACGGATCTCTACGAGCAGTACTTC. This encodes CASSPTDLYEQYF.

This clonotype is judged medium-sized. V and J are TRBV11-2 and TRBJ2-3; D might be TRBD1 or TRBD2, each matching 5 bases. Germline V lookup: CDR1 SGHAT, CDR2 FQNNGV. The CDR3 is 16 residues long. V lost 4 bases, J lost 0 bases, and 14 bases lay in between. CDR3 DNA sequence: TGTGCCAGCAGCTCCCGGGACGGAGCTAGCACAGATACGCAGTATTTT. Its protein is CASSSRDGASTDTQYF.

This clonotype was seen at least ten times. The V and J genes are TRBV4-1 and TRBJ2-7, with D unresolved. V dropped 0 bases and J dropped 2 bases, with 8 bases sitting between them. CDR1 is MGHRA, CDR2 YSYEKL, per germline. CDR3 length: 14 residues. The CDR3 here is CASSQDAGTYEQYF. CDR3 nucleotide sequence: TGCGCCAGCAGCCAAGATGCAGGTACCTACGAGCAGTACTTC.

In its sample, this clonotype was seen many times. The chain links TRBV5-1 to TRBJ2-1, with 7 positions matching TRBD1. Trimming at V came to 4 bases and at J to 5 bases, leaving 6 bases not matched to a gene. CDR3 size: 14 residues. Germline CDR1 SGHRS, CDR2 YFSETQ. CDR3 nucleotides: TGCGCCAGCAGCCACGGGACAGCTGACAATGAGCAGTTCTTC. Its translation: CASSHGTADNEQFF.

This clonotype has a count of ten or more. The genes are TRBV12-3 or TRBV12-4 and TRBJ2-5; D is possibly TRBD2 (6 bases). V lost 4 bases and J 5 bases, leaving 11 bases between the germline ends. The CDR3 loop spans 13 amino acids. CDR3 amino acids: CASSWRGGETQYF. For the CDR3, the DNA is TGTGCCAGCAGTTGGAGGGGCGGGGAGACCCAGTACTTC.

This clonotype was observed many times. The chain joins TRBV12-3 or TRBV12-4 to TRBJ1-5, with D maybe TRBD1 (6 bases). Trimming stripped 8 bases from V and 7 bases from J, with 15 bases between. The CDR3 loop spans 13 amino acids. The CDR3 spells CASRRQGHQPQHF. Written as DNA, the CDR3 is TGTGCCAGCCGCCGGCAGGGACACCAGCCCCAGCATTTT.

This clonotype was recorded at least ten times. The chain uses TRBV7-7 and TRBJ2-2; D gene uncertain. V gave up 5 bases and J gave up 2 bases, with 18 bases separating them. CDR3 length: 17 amino acids. Germline V lookup: CDR1 SSHAT, CDR2 FNYEAQ (reference sequence). Here the CDR3 DNA reads TGTGCCAGCAGCACCGGCCCTGGCGGAGAAAACACCGGGGAGCTGTTTTTT. As protein: CASSTGPGGENTGELFF. Using reference TRBV7-7 and TRBJ2-2 for the parts outside the CDR3, the full variable domain is GAGVSQSPRYKVTKRGQDVTLRCDPISSHATLYWYQQALGQGPEFLTYFNYEAQPDKSGLPSDRFSAERPEGSISTLTIQRTEQRDSAMYRCASSTGPGGENTGELFFGEGSRLTVL.